The 15 T cell receptor beta chains given below trace back to one sample, sequenced in a study of early T cells in non-severe SARS-CoV-2 infection. TCRdb fed the 5' RACE reads into MiXCR, producing one record per CDR3 protein. The data hold about 83,000 distinct CDR3 sequences, with more than 9% observed a single time. Sequences were derived from whole blood, sampled at baseline. The receptors were gathered from an adult who was a healthcare worker with PCR-confirmed SARS-CoV-2 infection or an uninfected control (not recorded which).

This clonotype was seen many times. The chain couples TRBV20-1 to TRBJ2-7; 7 nucleotides line up with TRBD2. Trimming took 5 bases from V and 3 from J; bases not matched to a gene: 25. The germline V gene encodes CDR1 DFQATT and CDR2 SNEGSKA (reference sequence). The CDR3 runs 19 residues. The CDR3 region is CSAGSLVLEPEASGYEQYF. CDR3 sequence (DNA): TGCAGTGCTGGATCCTTAGTGTTGGAACCGGAAGCTAGCGGCTACGAGCAGTACTTC.

This clonotype was seen many times. The chain links TRBV27 to TRBJ2-3, with 8 bases fitting TRBD2. Germline assignment: CDR1 MNHEY and CDR2 SMNVEV (reference sequence). CDR3 size: 17 residues. The junction had 7 bases not matched to a gene; V was cut back by 0 bases and J by 2 bases. CDR3 residues: CASSLSIAGKSTDTQYF. As DNA, the CDR3 is TGTGCCAGCAGTTTATCGATAGCGGGAAAGTCCACAGATACGCAGTATTTT.

In this sample, this clonotype turned up a few times. J is TRBJ2-2 and V is TRBV3-1, with no clear D. From germline, CDR1 is LGHDT and CDR2 YNNKEL (reference sequence). V gave up 1 base and J gave up 7 bases, with 10 bases separating them. The CDR3 spans 14 residues. This CDR3 reads CASSQGYGSGELFF. The DNA for the CDR3 is TGTGCCAGCAGCCAAGGGTACGGTAGCGGGGAGCTGTTTTTT.

The chain is built from TRBV5-4 and TRBJ2-7; D perhaps matches TRBD1 (6 bases). V lost 0 bases and J 6 bases, leaving 10 bases between the germline ends. This CDR3 region has 13 residues. Germline V lookup: CDR1 SGHNT, CDR2 YYREEE (reference sequence). CDR3 protein: CASSLDRVGEQYF. DNA for the CDR3: TGTGCCAGCAGCTTGGACAGGGTAGGCGAGCAGTACTTC. The full variable domain, with the rest looked up from reference TRBV5-4 and TRBJ2-7, is ETGVTQSPTHLIKTRGQQVTLRCSSQSGHNTVSWYQQALGQGPQFIFQYYREEENGRGNFPPRFSGLQFPNYSSELNVNALELDDSALYLCASSLDRVGEQYFGPGTRLTVT.

In this sample, this clonotype turned up a few times. The J gene is TRBJ1-3, the V gene TRBV28; D unresolved. This CDR3 region has 14 residues. Germline CDR1 and CDR2: MDHEN and SYDVKM. V lost 7 bases and J 0 bases, leaving 10 bases between the germline ends. The CDR3 protein is CASTRRRSGNTIYF. In nucleotides, the CDR3 is TGTGCCAGCACCCGCCGGCGCTCTGGAAACACCATATATTTT.

The chain employs TRBV11-2 and TRBJ1-1, with D maybe TRBD1 (6 bases). The CDR3 runs 12 residues. V was clipped by 1 base and J by 9 bases, with 9 bases between them. Germline loops: CDR1 SGHAT, CDR2 FQNNGV. For the CDR3, the DNA is TGTGCCAGCAGCTTAGGAACAGGGCAAGCTTTCTTT. This gives the protein CASSLGTGQAFF.

This clonotype has at least ten counts. The V call is TRBV12-3 or TRBV12-4, the J call TRBJ2-5, with a tentative D call TRBD1 (5 bases). Trimming cost V 6 bases and J 1 base, with 9 bases left between them. The CDR3 is made up of 13 amino acids. The CDR3 region has the DNA TGTGCCAGCAGCATAGGGGCCCAAGAGACCCAGTACTTC. This encodes CASSIGAQETQYF.

This clonotype was counted only a few times. This chain connects TRBV27 to TRBJ1-6, with D hard to call. The germline V and J ends were trimmed by 6 bases and 0 bases, with 12 bases remaining between them. Germline values: CDR1 MNHEY, CDR2 SMNVEV (reference sequence). This CDR3 has 16 residues. Written as DNA, the CDR3 is TGTGCCAGCAGAGAAAAAGGGATCTCCTATAATTCACCCCTCCACTTT. It is translated as CASREKGISYNSPLHF.

This clonotype was seen only a few times. The chain is built from TRBV7-6 and TRBJ2-2; D ambiguous. Trimming took 5 bases from V and 5 from J, leaving 9 bases between them. CDR1 is SGHVS, CDR2 FNYEAQ, per germline. This CDR3 has 13 amino acids. CDR3 sequence reads: CASSQAVTGELFF. The DNA of the CDR3 is TGTGCCAGCAGCCAGGCCGTGACCGGGGAGCTGTTTTTT.

This clonotype was detected many times. This chain uses TRBV18 with TRBJ2-7; unclear D gene. The CDR3 is 17 amino acids. Trimming pared 3 bases from V and 6 bases from J, leaving 24 bases between. The V gene's germline CDR1 is KGHSH and CDR2 LQKENI. The CDR3 nucleotides are TGTGCCAGCTCACCTCGTGCTGCAGGCAGCTTACCGGTCGAGCAGTACTTC. Its translation is CASSPRAAGSLPVEQYF.

This clonotype was found many times. The V gene is TRBV7-9, the J gene TRBJ2-7; TRBD1 matches 7 bases. Germline V lookup: CDR1 SEHNR, CDR2 FQNEAQ (reference sequence). The CDR3 extends over 14 amino acids. Trimming cost V 0 bases and J 5 bases; bases outside gene matches: 4. This chain's CDR3 is CASSLASTGNEQYF. The DNA for the CDR3 is TGTGCCAGCAGCTTAGCGTCGACAGGGAACGAGCAGTACTTC.

This clonotype was counted a few times. The J gene is TRBJ2-3, the V gene TRBV6-5; D gene ambiguous. V lost 5 bases to trimming and J lost 0 bases, with 9 bases between them. The germline CDR1 and CDR2 sequences are MNHEY and SVGAGI. There are 14 residues in the CDR3. The CDR3 DNA is TGTGCCAGCAGTGGTGGGATAAGCACAGATACGCAGTATTTT. Translation: CASSGGISTDTQYF.

This clonotype was counted only a few times. The V call is TRBV7-9, the J call TRBJ1-2; a weak D match, TRBD1 (6 bases). Germline V gene lookup returns CDR1 SEHNR and CDR2 FQNEAQ (reference sequence). The length of the CDR3 is 14 residues. V shed 5 bases and J shed 3 bases, with 13 bases lying between them. CDR3 amino acids: CASSKDSSYYGYTF. CDR3 DNA sequence: TGTGCCAGCAGCAAGGACAGTTCCTACTATGGCTACACCTTC.

This chain connects TRBV28 to TRBJ2-7; D possibly uses TRBD1 or TRBD2 (5 bases each). The CDR3 is 15 residues long. Germline V CDR1 and CDR2: MDHEN, SYDVKM. V was cut by 6 bases and J by 0 bases, with 15 bases left in between. CDR3 DNA: TGTGCCAGCAGGGGAGCCGGGGCCAGCTCCTACGAGCAGTACTTC. It is translated as CASRGAGASSYEQYF.

This clonotype was counted a few times. The V call is TRBV12-3 or TRBV12-4, the J call TRBJ1-2, with 7 bases aligning to TRBD1. CDR3 length: 15 residues. With V trimmed by 6 bases and J by 0 bases, 7 bases remained unmatched. The CDR3 DNA follows: TGTGCCAGCAGGTACACAGGGGCGACTAACTATGGCTACACCTTC. Translating it yields CASRYTGATNYGYTF.